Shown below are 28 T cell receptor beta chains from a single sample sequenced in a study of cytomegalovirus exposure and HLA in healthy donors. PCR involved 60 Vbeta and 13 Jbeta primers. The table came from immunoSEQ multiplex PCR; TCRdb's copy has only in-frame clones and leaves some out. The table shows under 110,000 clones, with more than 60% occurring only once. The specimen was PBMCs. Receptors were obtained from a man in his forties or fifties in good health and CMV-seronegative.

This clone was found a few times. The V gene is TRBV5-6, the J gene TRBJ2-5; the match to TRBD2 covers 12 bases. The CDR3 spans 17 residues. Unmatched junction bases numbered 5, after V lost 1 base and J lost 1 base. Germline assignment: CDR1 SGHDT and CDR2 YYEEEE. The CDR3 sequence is CASSLILLAGGQETQYF. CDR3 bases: TGTGCCAGCAGCTTGATCCTACTAGCGGGGGGCCAAGAGACCCAGTACTTC.

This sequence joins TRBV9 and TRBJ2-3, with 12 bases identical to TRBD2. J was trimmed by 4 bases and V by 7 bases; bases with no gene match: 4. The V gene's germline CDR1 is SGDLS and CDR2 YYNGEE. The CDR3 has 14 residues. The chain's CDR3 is CASGLAGIADTQYF. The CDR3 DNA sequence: TGTGCCAGCGGACTAGCGGGGATTGCAGATACGCAGTATTTT. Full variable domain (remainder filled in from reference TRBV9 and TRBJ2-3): DSGVTQTPKHLITATGQRVTLRCSPRSGDLSVYWYQQSLDQGLQFLIQYYNGEERAKGNILERFSAQQFPDLHSELNLSSLELGDSALYFCASGLAGIADTQYFGPGTRLTVL.

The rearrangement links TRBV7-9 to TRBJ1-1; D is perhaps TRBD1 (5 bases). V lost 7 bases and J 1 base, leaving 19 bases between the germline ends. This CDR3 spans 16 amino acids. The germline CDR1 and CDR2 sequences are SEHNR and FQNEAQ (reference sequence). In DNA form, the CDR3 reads TGTGCCAGCATCCCCTTCCCCGGGGGAACGAACACTGAAGCTTTCTTT. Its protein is CASIPFPGGTNTEAFF. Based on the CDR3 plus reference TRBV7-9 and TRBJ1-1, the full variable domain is DTGVSQNPRHKITKRGQNVTFRCDPISEHNRLYWYRQTLGQGPEFLTYFQNEAQLEKSRLLSDRFSAERPKGSFSTLEIQRTEQGDSAMYLCASIPFPGGTNTEAFFGQGTRLTVV.

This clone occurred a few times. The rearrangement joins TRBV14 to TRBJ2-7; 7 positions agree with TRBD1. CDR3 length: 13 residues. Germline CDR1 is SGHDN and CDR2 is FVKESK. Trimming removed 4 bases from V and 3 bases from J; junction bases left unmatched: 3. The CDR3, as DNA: TGTGCCAGCAGCCTGACAGGGAACTACGAGCAGTACTTC. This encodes CASSLTGNYEQYF.

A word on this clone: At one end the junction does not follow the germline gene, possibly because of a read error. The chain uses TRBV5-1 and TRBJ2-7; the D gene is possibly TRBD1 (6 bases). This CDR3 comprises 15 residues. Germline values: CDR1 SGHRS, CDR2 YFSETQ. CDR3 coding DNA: TGCGCCAGCTGGGATTCGGGACACGAACCCTACGAGCAGTGCTTC. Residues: CASWDSGHEPYEQCF.

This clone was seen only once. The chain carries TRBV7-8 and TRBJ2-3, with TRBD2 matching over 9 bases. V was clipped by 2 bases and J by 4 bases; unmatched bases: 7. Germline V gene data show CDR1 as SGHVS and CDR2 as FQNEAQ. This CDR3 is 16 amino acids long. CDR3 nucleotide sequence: TGTGCCAGCAGCTTACGGCGGGGGGGCATAGCAGATACGCAGTATTTT. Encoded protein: CASSLRRGGIADTQYF.

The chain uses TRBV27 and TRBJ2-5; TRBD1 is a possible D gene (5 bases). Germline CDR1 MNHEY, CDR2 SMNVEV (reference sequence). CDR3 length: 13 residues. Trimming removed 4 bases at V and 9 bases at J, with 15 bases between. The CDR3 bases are TGTGCCAGCAGTTGGGGCCGATTCGAGGCCCAGTACTTC. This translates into CASSWGRFEAQYF.

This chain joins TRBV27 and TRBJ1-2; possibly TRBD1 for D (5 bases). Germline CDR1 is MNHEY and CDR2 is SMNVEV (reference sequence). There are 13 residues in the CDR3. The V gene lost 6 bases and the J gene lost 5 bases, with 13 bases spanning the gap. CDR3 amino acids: CASSLQGTYGYTF. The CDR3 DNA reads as TGTGCCAGCAGCCTCCAGGGTACTTATGGCTACACCTTC.

The CDR3 here is CASSTGTDTQYF. DNA for the CDR3: TGCGCCAGCAGTACAGGGACAGATACGCAGTATTTT. This chain uses TRBV10-1 with TRBJ2-3, with D perhaps TRBD1 (6 bases). The CDR3 contains 12 residues. Germline V gene sequence: CDR1 WNHNN, CDR2 SYGVQD (reference sequence). The ends were cut back, 5 bases at V and 3 bases at J, with 6 bases in the middle.

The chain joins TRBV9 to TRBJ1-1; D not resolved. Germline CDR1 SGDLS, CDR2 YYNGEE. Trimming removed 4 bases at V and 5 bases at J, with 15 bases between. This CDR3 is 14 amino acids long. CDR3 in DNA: TGTGCCAGCAGCCCCCCTTTGGGCCGAACTGAAGCTTTCTTT. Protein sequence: CASSPPLGRTEAFF.

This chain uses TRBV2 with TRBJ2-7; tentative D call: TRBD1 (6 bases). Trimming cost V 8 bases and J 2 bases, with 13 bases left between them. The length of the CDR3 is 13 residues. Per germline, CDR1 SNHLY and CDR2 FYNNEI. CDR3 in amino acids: CASEGTRTYEQYF. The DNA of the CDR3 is TGTGCCAGCGAGGGGACAAGGACCTACGAGCAGTACTTC.

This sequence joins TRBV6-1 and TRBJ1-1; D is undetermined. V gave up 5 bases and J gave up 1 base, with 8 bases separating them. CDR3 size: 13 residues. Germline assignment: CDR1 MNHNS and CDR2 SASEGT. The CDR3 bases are TGTGCCAGCAGTTCCGAGGGGAACACTGAAGCTTTCTTT. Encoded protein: CASSSEGNTEAFF.

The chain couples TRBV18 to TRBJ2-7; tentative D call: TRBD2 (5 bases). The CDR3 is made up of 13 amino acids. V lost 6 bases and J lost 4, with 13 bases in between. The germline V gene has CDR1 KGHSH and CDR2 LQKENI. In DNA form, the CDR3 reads TGTGCCAGCTCTAGCGATCAGAGGTACGAGCAGTACTTC. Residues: CASSSDQRYEQYF.

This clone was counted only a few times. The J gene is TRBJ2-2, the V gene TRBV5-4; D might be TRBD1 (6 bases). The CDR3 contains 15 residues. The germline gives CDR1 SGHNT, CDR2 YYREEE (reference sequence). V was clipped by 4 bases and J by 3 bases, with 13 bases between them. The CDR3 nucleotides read TGTGCCAGCAGCCCTCGGAAGGGGGACACCGGGGAGCTGTTTTTT. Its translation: CASSPRKGDTGELFF. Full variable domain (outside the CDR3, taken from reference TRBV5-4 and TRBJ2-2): ETGVTQSPTHLIKTRGQQVTLRCSSQSGHNTVSWYQQALGQGPQFIFQYYREEENGRGNFPPRFSGLQFPNYSSELNVNALELDDSALYLCASSPRKGDTGELFFGEGSRLTVL.

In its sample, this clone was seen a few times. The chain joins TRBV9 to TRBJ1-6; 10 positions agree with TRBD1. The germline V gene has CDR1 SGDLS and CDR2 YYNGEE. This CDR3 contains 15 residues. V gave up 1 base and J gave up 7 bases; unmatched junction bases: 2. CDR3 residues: CASSVRDRGNSPLHF. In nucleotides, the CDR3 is TGTGCCAGCAGCGTACGGGACAGGGGCAATTCACCCCTCCACTTT.

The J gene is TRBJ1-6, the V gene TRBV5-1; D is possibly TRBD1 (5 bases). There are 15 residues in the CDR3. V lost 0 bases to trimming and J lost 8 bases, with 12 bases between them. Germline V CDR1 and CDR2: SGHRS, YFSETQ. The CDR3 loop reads CASSLVPQGDSPLHF. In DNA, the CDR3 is TGCGCCAGCAGCTTGGTTCCCCAGGGCGATTCACCCCTCCACTTT.

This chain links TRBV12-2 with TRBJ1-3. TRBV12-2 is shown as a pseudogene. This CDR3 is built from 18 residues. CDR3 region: CASRLVNLLTLFSNTIYF. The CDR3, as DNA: TGTGCAAGTCGCTTAGTTAATCTGCTAACCTTGTTTTCCAACACCATATATTTT.

The chain's CDR3 is CASSSGFGNTGELFF. CDR3 in DNA: TGTGCCAGCAGCTCCGGGTTCGGGAACACCGGGGAGCTGTTTTTT. The rearrangement uses TRBV2 and TRBJ2-2; D not certain. CDR3 length: 15 amino acids. Trimming stripped 6 bases from V and 1 base from J, with 12 bases between. CDR1 and CDR2 (germline): SNHLY, FYNNEI.

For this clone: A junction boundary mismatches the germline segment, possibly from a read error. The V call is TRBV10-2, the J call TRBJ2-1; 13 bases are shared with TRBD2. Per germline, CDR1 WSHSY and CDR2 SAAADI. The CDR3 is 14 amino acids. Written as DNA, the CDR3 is TGCGCCAGCAAACTAGCGGGGGGGGAAAATGCGCAGTTCTTC. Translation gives CASKLAGGENAQFF.

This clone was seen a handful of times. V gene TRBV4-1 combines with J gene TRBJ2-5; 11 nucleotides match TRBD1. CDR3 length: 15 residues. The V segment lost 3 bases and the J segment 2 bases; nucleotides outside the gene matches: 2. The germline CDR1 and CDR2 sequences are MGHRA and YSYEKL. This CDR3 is CASSQDRGRQETQYF. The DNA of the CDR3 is TGCGCCAGCAGCCAGGACAGGGGGCGGCAAGAGACCCAGTACTTC.

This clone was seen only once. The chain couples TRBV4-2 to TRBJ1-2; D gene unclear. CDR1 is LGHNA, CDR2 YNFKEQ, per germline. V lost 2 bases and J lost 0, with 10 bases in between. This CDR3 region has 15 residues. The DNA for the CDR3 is TGTGCCAGCAGCCAATTGGTCGCGGCTAACTATGGCTACACCTTC. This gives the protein CASSQLVAANYGYTF.

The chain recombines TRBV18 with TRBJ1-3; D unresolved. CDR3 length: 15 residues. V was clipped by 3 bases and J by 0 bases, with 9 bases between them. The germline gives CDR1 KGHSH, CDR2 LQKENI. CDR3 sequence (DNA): TGTGCCAGCTCACCTGACATCTCCTCTGGAAACACCATATATTTT. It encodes CASSPDISSGNTIYF.

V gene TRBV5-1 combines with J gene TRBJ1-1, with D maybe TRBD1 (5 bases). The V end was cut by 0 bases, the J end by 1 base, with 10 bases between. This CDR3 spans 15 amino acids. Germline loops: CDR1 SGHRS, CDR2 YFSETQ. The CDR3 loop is CASSLDGGANTEAFF. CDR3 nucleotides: TGCGCCAGCAGCTTGGACGGCGGGGCGAACACTGAAGCTTTCTTT.

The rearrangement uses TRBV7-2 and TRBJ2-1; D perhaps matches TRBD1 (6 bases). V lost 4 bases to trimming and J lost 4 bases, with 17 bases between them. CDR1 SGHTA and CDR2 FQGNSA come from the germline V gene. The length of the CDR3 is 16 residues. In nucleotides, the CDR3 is TGTGCCAGCAGCTACACGACAGGCATCCTATACAATGAGCAGTTCTTC. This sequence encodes CASSYTTGILYNEQFF.

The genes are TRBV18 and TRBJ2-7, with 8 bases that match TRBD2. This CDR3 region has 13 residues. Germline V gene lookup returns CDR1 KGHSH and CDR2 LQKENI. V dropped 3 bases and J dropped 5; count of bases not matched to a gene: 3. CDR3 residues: CASSPLTSDEQYF. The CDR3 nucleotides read TGTGCCAGCTCACCGCTGACTAGCGACGAGCAGTACTTC. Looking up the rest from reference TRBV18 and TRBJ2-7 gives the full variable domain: NAGVMQNPRHLVRRRGQEARLRCSPMKGHSHVYWYRQLPEEGLKFMVYLQKENIIDESGMPKERFSAEFPKEGPSILRIQQVVRGDSAAYFCASSPLTSDEQYFGPGTRLTVT.

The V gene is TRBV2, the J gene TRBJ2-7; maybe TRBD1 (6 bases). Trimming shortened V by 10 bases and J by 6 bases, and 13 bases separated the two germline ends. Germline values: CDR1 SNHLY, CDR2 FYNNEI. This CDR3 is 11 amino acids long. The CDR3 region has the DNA TGTGCCACCTCTACAGGGCGCGAGCAGTACTTC. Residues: CATSTGREQYF.

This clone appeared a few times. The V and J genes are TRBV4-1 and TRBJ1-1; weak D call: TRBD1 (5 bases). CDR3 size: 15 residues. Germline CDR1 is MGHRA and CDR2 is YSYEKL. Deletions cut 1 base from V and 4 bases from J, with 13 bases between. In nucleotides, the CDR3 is TGCGCCAGCAGCCAAGGCCCCAGGGTGCTCACTGAAGCTTTCTTT. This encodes CASSQGPRVLTEAFF.

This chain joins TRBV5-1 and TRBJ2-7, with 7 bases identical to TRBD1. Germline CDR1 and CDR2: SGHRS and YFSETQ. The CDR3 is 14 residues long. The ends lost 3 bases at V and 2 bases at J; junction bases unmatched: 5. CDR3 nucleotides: TGCGCCAGCAGCTCGCACAGGGGCACCTACGAGCAGTACTTC. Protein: CASSSHRGTYEQYF.